These 29 T cell receptor beta chains came from one sample sequenced in a study of shared clonotypes between healthy human individuals. The method was immunoSEQ multiplex PCR; TCRdb's version includes in-frame clones alone and lacks a portion of them. The sample shows hundreds of thousands of clones, 90% to 97% of them seen only once. Sequenced input: naive CD4+ T cells sorted from blood. Subset indicated: CD45RA+ positively selected. The receptors derive from a woman in her thirties in good health.

The gene calls are TRBV6-5 and TRBJ2-7; 10 bases are a match to TRBD2. CDR1 MNHEY and CDR2 SVGAGI come from the germline V gene. The CDR3 runs to 15 residues. V lost 2 bases, J lost 5 bases, and 6 bases stayed unmatched. The CDR3 bases are TGTGCCAGCAGTTACGCACGGACTAGCGGTAACGAGCAGTACTTC. Translation: CASSYARTSGNEQYF.

The V call is TRBV5-1, the J call TRBJ1-5; D uncertain. With 4 bases removed from V and 10 bases from J, the gap between germline ends came to 15 bases. Per the germline V gene, CDR1 is SGHRS and CDR2 is YFSETQ. The CDR3 totals 13 residues. The CDR3 region is CASSLTQTGPQHF. CDR3 bases: TGCGCCAGCAGCCTCACCCAAACGGGACCCCAGCATTTT.

Notes on this clone: The junction differs from germline at one of its ends, possibly a read error. The rearrangement uses TRBV5-6 and TRBJ2-7; D tentatively reads TRBD1 or TRBD2 (5 bases each). The CDR3 sequence is 12 residues long. The germline V gene has CDR1 SGHDT and CDR2 YYEEEE. As DNA, the CDR3 is TGTGCCAGCACCTATCCCGGGACCCCCCCCAGCTTC. Protein sequence: CASTYPGTPPSF.

The chain combines TRBV28 with TRBJ2-5, with 7 bases fitting TRBD1. The trim removed 2 bases at V and 7 bases at J, leaving 16 bases unmatched. In germline, CDR1 is MDHEN, CDR2 SYDVKM. This CDR3 is 17 amino acids long. The CDR3, as DNA: TGTGCCAGCAGTTTAAGGGGGCACGGTGGGCCAAGAGGGACCCAGTACTTC. It yields the protein CASSLRGHGGPRGTQYF.

Concerning this clone itself: Within the sample, other DNA sequences also encode this same CDR3. The V gene is TRBV7-9, the J gene TRBJ1-3; no clear D gene. This CDR3 has 14 residues. Germline V lookup: CDR1 SEHNR, CDR2 FQNEAQ (reference sequence). Deletions cut 1 base from V and 0 bases from J, with 4 bases between. CDR3 DNA: TGTGCCAGCAGCTTAGGTAGCTCTGGAAACACCATATATTTT. Translation: CASSLGSSGNTIYF.

V and J are TRBV2 and TRBJ1-1; no firm D call. Trimming removed 2 bases at V and 1 base at J, with 8 bases between. The CDR3 sequence is 14 residues long. CDR1 is SNHLY and CDR2 is FYNNEI in the germline V gene. The CDR3 region has the DNA TGTGCCAGCAGTGAAAGGGAGTGGAACACTGAAGCTTTCTTT. Translation: CASSEREWNTEAFF.

The chain recombines TRBV7-3 with TRBJ2-7; maybe TRBD1 (6 bases). V was trimmed by 5 bases and J by 3 bases, leaving 11 bases between them. CDR3 length: 13 amino acids. The germline gives CDR1 SGHTA, CDR2 FQGTGA. The CDR3 sequence: CASSVLQGYEQYF. Here the CDR3 DNA reads TGTGCCAGCAGCGTCCTACAGGGCTACGAGCAGTACTTC.

This chain links TRBV7-9 with TRBJ2-7; TRBD2 aligns across 12 bases. Looked up from germline, CDR1 is SEHNR and CDR2 is FQNEAQ (reference sequence). The ends lost 4 bases at V and 6 bases at J; junction bases unmatched: 10. CDR3 length: 16 amino acids. This CDR3 reads CASSYASGRAGGEQYF. The CDR3 DNA sequence: TGTGCCAGCAGCTATGCTAGCGGGAGGGCCGGGGGCGAGCAGTACTTC. The variable domain in full, with the rest retrieved from reference TRBV7-9 and TRBJ2-7, is DTGVSQNPRHKITKRGQNVTFRCDPISEHNRLYWYRQTLGQGPEFLTYFQNEAQLEKSRLLSDRFSAERPKGSFSTLEIQRTEQGDSAMYLCASSYASGRAGGEQYFGPGTRLTVT.

The chain is built from TRBV7-9 and TRBJ2-5, with D possibly matching TRBD2 (6 bases). The CDR3 consists of 13 residues. V lost 6 bases and J 1 base, leaving 9 bases between the germline ends. Germline V gene sequence: CDR1 SEHNR, CDR2 FQNEAQ (reference sequence). In DNA form, the CDR3 reads TGTGCCAGCAGGTCGGGAGTCCAAGAGACCCAGTACTTC. Amino acids: CASRSGVQETQYF.

CDR3 nucleotide sequence: TGTGCCAGCAGTGGTACCGTAGGGAGCCACACCGGGGAGCTGTTTTTT. As protein: CASSGTVGSHTGELFF. This chain links TRBV2 with TRBJ2-2, with a tentative D call TRBD2 (5 bases). Per germline, CDR1 SNHLY and CDR2 FYNNEI. The CDR3 is 16 residues long. Deletions cut 4 bases from V and 3 bases from J, with 15 bases between.

The chain joins TRBV5-1 to TRBJ2-7; 10 nucleotides agree with TRBD2. Germline assignment: CDR1 SGHRS and CDR2 YFSETQ. J lost 6 bases, V lost 4 bases, and 13 bases had no gene match. This CDR3 has 16 residues. For the CDR3, the DNA is TGCGCCAGCAGCACGCCTCGACTAGCGGGTGCCCGCGAGCAGTACTTC. It encodes CASSTPRLAGAREQYF.

The chain uses TRBV5-5 and TRBJ1-1, with D uncertain. V dropped 1 base and J dropped 0 bases, with 7 bases sitting between them. Germline CDR1 is SGHKS and CDR2 is YYEKEE (reference sequence). This CDR3 comprises 14 residues. The CDR3 region has the DNA TGTGCCAGCAGCTTGACGGCCATGAACACTGAAGCTTTCTTT. This codes for CASSLTAMNTEAFF.

The genes are TRBV2 and TRBJ2-7; either TRBD1 or TRBD2 may fit D (6 bases each). Trimming removed 7 bases from V and 1 base from J, with 11 bases in between. Germline loops: CDR1 SNHLY, CDR2 FYNNEI. The CDR3 sequence is 13 residues long. The CDR3 DNA sequence: TGTGCCAGCACCCCGGGGGCGTCCTACGAGCAGTACTTC. It codes for CASTPGASYEQYF.

This clone was counted once. The rearrangement links TRBV18 to TRBJ2-3; D might be TRBD2 (5 bases). V was clipped by 3 bases and J by 5 bases, with 18 bases between them. Germline-derived CDR1 and CDR2 are KGHSH and LQKENI. This CDR3 is 16 amino acids long. The CDR3 loop reads CASSPYSGNPRDTQYF. CDR3 nucleotide sequence: TGTGCCAGCTCACCTTACTCGGGGAACCCCAGAGATACGCAGTATTTT.

The genes are TRBV11-2 and TRBJ2-7, with 8 bases that match TRBD1. Germline CDR1 is SGHAT and CDR2 is FQNNGV. V dropped 5 bases and J dropped 5; count of bases not matched to a gene: 11. The CDR3 runs to 15 residues. CDR3 bases: TGTGCCAGCAGCCGACCACCGGACAGGGTCAACGAGCAGTACTTC. Translating gives CASSRPPDRVNEQYF.

V and J are TRBV29-1 and TRBJ2-5; 7 bases map to TRBD2. The germline gives CDR1 SQVTM, CDR2 ANQGSEA. The CDR3 runs 12 residues. Trimming took 7 bases from V and 5 from J; bases not matched to a gene: 7. The CDR3 protein is CSGRAGPETQYF. CDR3 nucleotide sequence: TGCAGCGGGCGAGCGGGACCCGAGACCCAGTACTTC.

This chain's CDR3 is CASSLEASGSLYF. As DNA, the CDR3 is TGTGCCAGCAGCTTGGAGGCTAGCGGGAGCCTATACTTC. This chain connects TRBV5-4 to TRBJ2-7; 10 nucleotides agree with TRBD2. With 0 bases clipped from V and 13 bases from J, the junction kept 7 bases outside the gene matches. The V gene's germline CDR1 is SGHNT and CDR2 YYREEE (reference sequence). This CDR3 is 13 amino acids long.

The J gene is TRBJ2-7, the V gene TRBV28, with TRBD2 matching over 10 bases. This CDR3 comprises 15 residues. V trimming: 5 bases; J trimming: 3 bases; junction bases outside the gene matches: 7. Per germline, CDR1 MDHEN and CDR2 SYDVKM. The CDR3 loop is CASSRTGLASYEQYF. The CDR3 DNA reads as TGTGCCAGCAGTCGTACGGGACTAGCGAGCTACGAGCAGTACTTC.

Points on this clone: The same CDR3 is also encoded by other DNA sequences in this sample. The chain employs TRBV7-9 and TRBJ1-5; tentative D call: TRBD1 (5 bases). The CDR3 sequence is 13 residues long. The germline CDR1 and CDR2 sequences are SEHNR and FQNEAQ (reference sequence). Trimming left V 0 bases short and J 6 bases short, with 6 bases between. This chain's CDR3 is CASSLAGTQPQHF. The CDR3, as DNA: TGTGCCAGCAGCTTAGCAGGGACTCAGCCCCAGCATTTT.

This rearrangement joins TRBV5-1 to TRBJ2-6; no clear D gene. Per germline, CDR1 SGHRS and CDR2 YFSETQ. V lost 0 bases and J 3 bases, leaving 13 bases between the germline ends. The CDR3 is 17 amino acids. CDR3 nucleotides: TGCGCCAGCAGCTTGGGGCCCCTGGGTGGTGGGGCCAACGTCCTGACTTTC. Protein sequence: CASSLGPLGGGANVLTF.

This clone appeared once. The chain uses TRBV28 and TRBJ2-7, with TRBD1 matching over 7 bases. V shed 6 bases, J shed 6 bases, and the junction held 8 bases outside the gene matches. Germline loops: CDR1 MDHEN, CDR2 SYDVKM. This CDR3 has 13 amino acids. CDR3 bases: TGTGCCAGCAGAGACAGGGAGAGTCGCGAGCAGTACTTC. Translating gives CASRDRESREQYF.

V is TRBV5-4 and J is TRBJ1-1; D call uncertain. Germline-derived CDR1 and CDR2 are SGHNT and YYREEE (reference sequence). CDR3 length equals 13 residues. Trimming pared 4 bases from V and 3 bases from J, leaving 10 bases between. The CDR3 DNA is TGTGCCAGCAGCGGAGACGGCTACACTGAAGCTTTCTTT. Its protein is CASSGDGYTEAFF.

J is TRBJ2-6 and V is TRBV6-1, with D maybe TRBD2 (5 bases). This CDR3 has 18 amino acids. Deletions cut 0 bases from V and 0 bases from J, with 12 bases between. Germline CDR1 and CDR2: MNHNS and SASEGT. The CDR3 region is CASSEAAGLRSGANVLTF. Written as DNA, the CDR3 is TGTGCCAGCAGTGAAGCGGCGGGCCTCCGCTCTGGGGCCAACGTCCTGACTTTC.

CDR3 coding DNA: TGTGCCAGCAGGGGGACTAGCGGGAGTGGTGAGCAGTTCTTC. It specifies CASRGTSGSGEQFF. The chain uses TRBV9 and TRBJ2-1; 14 positions match TRBD2. After removal of 5 bases from V and 9 bases from J, the junction contained 4 bases not matched to a gene. The germline gives CDR1 SGDLS, CDR2 YYNGEE. CDR3 length: 14 amino acids.

CDR3 bases: TGTGCCAGCAGCTCCCCCGGGACAAAAGACTACGAGCAGTACTTC. Its protein product is CASSSPGTKDYEQYF. The chain couples TRBV11-1 to TRBJ2-7; D possibly corresponds to TRBD1 (6 bases). Germline V gene sequence: CDR1 SGHAT, CDR2 FQDESV (reference sequence). The CDR3 contains 15 residues. V was shortened by 4 bases and J by 3 bases, with 16 bases between the two germline ends.

This chain uses TRBV29-1 with TRBJ1-1; D might be TRBD1 (6 bases). V lost 3 bases to trimming and J lost 5 bases, with 13 bases between them. CDR3 length: 13 amino acids. Germline V CDR1 and CDR2: SQVTM, ANQGSEA. As DNA, the CDR3 is TGCAGCGTTGATCTCGGACAGACGACTGAAGCTTTCTTT. It translates to CSVDLGQTTEAFF.

This chain connects TRBV7-2 to TRBJ1-1, with no clear D. This CDR3 contains 13 residues. From germline, CDR1 is SGHTA and CDR2 FQGNSA. V was cut by 3 bases and J by 5 bases, with 10 bases left in between. The CDR3 DNA reads TGTGCCAGCAGCTTCACCTACGAGACTGAAGCTTTCTTT. It codes for CASSFTYETEAFF.

V and J are TRBV27 and TRBJ2-1; D assignment may be TRBD1 or TRBD2 (5 bases each). Between the trimmed V and J ends, which lost 2 bases and 4 bases, there was a span of 9 bases. The CDR3 length is 14 residues. Germline values: CDR1 MNHEY, CDR2 SMNVEV (reference sequence). The DNA for the CDR3 is TGTGCCAGCAGTTTAGGGACGACTTACAATGAGCAGTTCTTC. Translated: CASSLGTTYNEQFF.

V is TRBV28 and J is TRBJ2-7; D is unclear. V lost 5 bases, J lost 0 bases, and 11 bases lay in between. Germline loops: CDR1 MDHEN, CDR2 SYDVKM. This CDR3 spans 14 amino acids. The CDR3 region has the DNA TGTGCCAGCAGTCCCCCCTCTAGCTCCTACGAGCAGTACTTC. This gives the protein CASSPPSSSYEQYF.